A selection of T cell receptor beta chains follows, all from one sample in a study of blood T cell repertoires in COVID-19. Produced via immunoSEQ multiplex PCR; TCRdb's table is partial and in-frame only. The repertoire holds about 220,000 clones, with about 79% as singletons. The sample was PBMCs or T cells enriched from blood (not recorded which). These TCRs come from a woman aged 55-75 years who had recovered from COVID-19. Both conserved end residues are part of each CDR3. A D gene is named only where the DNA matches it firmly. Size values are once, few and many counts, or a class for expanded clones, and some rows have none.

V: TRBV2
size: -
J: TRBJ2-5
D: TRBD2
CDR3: CASLTSGRETQYF
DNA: TGTGCCAGCCTGACTAGCGGGAGGGAGACCCAGTACTTC

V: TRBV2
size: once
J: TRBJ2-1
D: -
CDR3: CATEGPSYNEQFF
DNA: TGTGCCACAGAGGGCCCCTCCTACAATGAGCAGTTCTTC

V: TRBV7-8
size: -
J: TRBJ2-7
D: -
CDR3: CASSRRSESSYEQYF
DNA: TGTGCCAGCAGCCGCAGAAGCGAGAGCTCCTACGAGCAGTACTTC

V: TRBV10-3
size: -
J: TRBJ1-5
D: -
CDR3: CAISESGAVNQPQHF
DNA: TGTGCCATCAGTGAGTCGGGGGCGGTGAATCAGCCCCAGCATTTT

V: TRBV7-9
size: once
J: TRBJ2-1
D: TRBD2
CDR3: CASSYTRGTSGGDEQFF
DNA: TGTGCCAGCAGCTACACTCGCGGGACTAGCGGGGGGGATGAGCAGTTCTTC

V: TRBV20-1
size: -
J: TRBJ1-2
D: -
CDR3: CSVLGYTF
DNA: TGCAGTGTCCTGGGCTACACCTTC

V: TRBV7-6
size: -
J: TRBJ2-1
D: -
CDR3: CASSPRGGAYNEQFF
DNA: TGTGCCAGCAGCCCGAGGGGGGGTGCCTACAATGAGCAGTTCTTC

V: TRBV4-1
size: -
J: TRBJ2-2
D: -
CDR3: CASSQPTKNTGELFF
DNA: TGCGCCAGCAGCCAACCGACAAAAAACACCGGGGAGCTGTTTTTT

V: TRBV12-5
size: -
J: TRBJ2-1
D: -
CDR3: CASGPLLRGRNEQFF
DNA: TGTGCTAGTGGTCCCCTCCTCAGGGGACGGAATGAGCAGTTCTTC

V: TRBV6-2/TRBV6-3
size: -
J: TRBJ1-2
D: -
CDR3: CASSETNYGYTF
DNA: TGTGCCAGCAGCGAGACAAACTATGGCTACACCTTC

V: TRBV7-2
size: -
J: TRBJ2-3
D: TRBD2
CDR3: CASSPWTSGTYTDTQYF
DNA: TGTGCCAGCAGCCCATGGACTAGCGGGACGTACACAGATACGCAGTATTTT

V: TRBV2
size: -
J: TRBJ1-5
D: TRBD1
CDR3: CASSGTGASQPQHF
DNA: TGTGCCAGCAGTGGAACAGGGGCCTCTCAGCCCCAGCATTTT

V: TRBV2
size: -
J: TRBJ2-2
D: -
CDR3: CASTQDRSGELFF
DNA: TGTGCCAGCACCCAAGACAGGTCCGGGGAGCTGTTTTTT

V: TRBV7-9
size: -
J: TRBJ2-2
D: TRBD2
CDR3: CASSRLAGDTGELFF
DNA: TGTGCCAGCAGCCGACTAGCGGGAGACACCGGGGAGCTGTTTTTT

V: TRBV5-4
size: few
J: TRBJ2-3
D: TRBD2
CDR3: CASRSGLAGGNTDTQYF
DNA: TGTGCCAGCAGATCGGGACTAGCGGGGGGTAACACAGATACGCAGTATTTT

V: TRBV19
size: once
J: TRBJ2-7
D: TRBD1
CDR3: CASSIGTGNEQYF
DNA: TGTGCCAGTAGTATAGGGACAGGGAACGAGCAGTACTTC

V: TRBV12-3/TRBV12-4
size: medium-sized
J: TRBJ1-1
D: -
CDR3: CASSFPGTEAFF
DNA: TGTGCCAGCAGTTTTCCGGGCACTGAAGCTTTCTTT

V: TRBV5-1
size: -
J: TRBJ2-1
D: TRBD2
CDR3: CASSPGLAGGIYNEQFF
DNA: TGCGCCAGCAGCCCCGGACTAGCGGGAGGGATATACAATGAGCAGTTCTTC

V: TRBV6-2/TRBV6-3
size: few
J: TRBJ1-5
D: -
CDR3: CASSVRQLSNQPQHF
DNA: TGTGCCAGCAGTGTCCGACAACTTAGCAATCAGCCCCAGCATTTT

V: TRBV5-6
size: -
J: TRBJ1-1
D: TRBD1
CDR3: CASSLGQGRLYTEAFF
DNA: TGTGCCAGCAGCTTGGGACAGGGTAGACTCTATACTGAAGCTTTCTTT

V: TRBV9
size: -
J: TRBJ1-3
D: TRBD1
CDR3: CASSGFGTASGNTIYF
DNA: TGTGCCAGCAGCGGCTTCGGGACAGCCTCTGGAAACACCATATATTTT

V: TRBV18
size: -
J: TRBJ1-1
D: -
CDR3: CASSVRTDKQNTEAFF
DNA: TGTGCCAGCTCAGTCCGGACAGATAAGCAGAACACTGAAGCTTTCTTT

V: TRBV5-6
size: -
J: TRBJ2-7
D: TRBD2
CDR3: CASSLGDYRYEQYF
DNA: TGTGCCAGCAGCCTGGGGGACTACCGATACGAGCAGTACTTC

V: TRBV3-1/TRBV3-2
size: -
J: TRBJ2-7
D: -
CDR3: CASSQDGGRAEQYF
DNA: TGTGCCAGCAGCCAAGATGGGGGCAGGGCCGAGCAGTACTTC

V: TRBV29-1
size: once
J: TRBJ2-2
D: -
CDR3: CSVEGGRGVTGELFF
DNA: TGCAGCGTTGAAGGTGGCAGGGGAGTGACCGGGGAGCTGTTTTTT

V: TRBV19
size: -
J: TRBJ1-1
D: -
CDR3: CASSIRLNTEAFF
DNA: TGTGCCAGTAGTATCCGGTTGAACACTGAAGCTTTCTTT

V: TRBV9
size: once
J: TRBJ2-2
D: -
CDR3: CASSAMGQTNTGELFF
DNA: TGTGCCAGCAGCGCCATGGGACAAACGAACACCGGGGAGCTGTTTTTT

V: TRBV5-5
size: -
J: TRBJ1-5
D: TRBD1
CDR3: CASSPRTGSPQHF
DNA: TGTGCCAGCAGCCCACGGACAGGGTCGCCCCAGCATTTT

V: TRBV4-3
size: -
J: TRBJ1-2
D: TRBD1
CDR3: CASSQQTLWTGDNYGYTF
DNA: TGCGCCAGCAGCCAACAAACCCTATGGACAGGGGATAACTATGGCTACACCTTC

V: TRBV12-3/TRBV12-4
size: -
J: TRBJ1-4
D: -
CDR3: CASSPNEKLFF
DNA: TGTGCCAGCAGTCCAAATGAAAAACTGTTTTTT

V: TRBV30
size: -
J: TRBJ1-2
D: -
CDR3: CAWSATGYGYTF
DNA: TGTGCCTGGAGTGCAACAGGATATGGCTACACCTTC

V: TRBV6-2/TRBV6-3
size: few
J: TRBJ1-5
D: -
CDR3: CASTPGGRSNQPQHF
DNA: TGTGCCAGCACCCCGGGGGGTCGGAGCAATCAGCCCCAGCATTTT

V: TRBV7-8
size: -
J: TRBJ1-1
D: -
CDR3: CASSPGRVNTEAFF
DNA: TGTGCCAGCAGCCCAGGGAGGGTGAACACTGAAGCTTTCTTT

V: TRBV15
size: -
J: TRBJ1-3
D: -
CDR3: CATSAGIGIGNTIYF
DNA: TGTGCCACCAGCGCGGGTATCGGGATTGGAAACACCATATATTTT